The present entry profiles one TCR beta chain with its context. Antigen specificity is unknown. Clones were read by immunoSEQ multiplex PCR, and TCRdb kept only the in-frame ones, dropping some. The sample consists of roughly 250,000 clones, almost 90% of them appearing once. The sample is drawn from a study of cytomegalovirus exposure and HLA in healthy donors. Trimming removed 3 bases at V and 5 bases at J, with 14 bases between. Per the germline V gene, CDR1 is MDHEN and CDR2 is SYDVKM. CDR3 length: 14 amino acids. The study's findings and limits: Researchers counted 180 or so TCR beta chains as cytomegalovirus-associated. The TCR clusters that emerged in the first cohort tended, a later analysis found, to co-occur in the roughly 110 validation repertoires. Rare TCR sequences dominated, though some public TCRs recurred in many donors. As confirmed in vitro, three CMV-associated chains were specific for CMV antigens.

The chain joins TRBV28 to TRBJ2-7; D is unresolved. Material: PBMCs. The clonotype originates from a woman aged 18-29 years in good health and CMV-seronegative. CDR3 coding DNA: TGTGCCAGCAGTTTGAGTGCCAGGAACCACGAGCAGTACTTC. Translating it yields CASSLSARNHEQYF.